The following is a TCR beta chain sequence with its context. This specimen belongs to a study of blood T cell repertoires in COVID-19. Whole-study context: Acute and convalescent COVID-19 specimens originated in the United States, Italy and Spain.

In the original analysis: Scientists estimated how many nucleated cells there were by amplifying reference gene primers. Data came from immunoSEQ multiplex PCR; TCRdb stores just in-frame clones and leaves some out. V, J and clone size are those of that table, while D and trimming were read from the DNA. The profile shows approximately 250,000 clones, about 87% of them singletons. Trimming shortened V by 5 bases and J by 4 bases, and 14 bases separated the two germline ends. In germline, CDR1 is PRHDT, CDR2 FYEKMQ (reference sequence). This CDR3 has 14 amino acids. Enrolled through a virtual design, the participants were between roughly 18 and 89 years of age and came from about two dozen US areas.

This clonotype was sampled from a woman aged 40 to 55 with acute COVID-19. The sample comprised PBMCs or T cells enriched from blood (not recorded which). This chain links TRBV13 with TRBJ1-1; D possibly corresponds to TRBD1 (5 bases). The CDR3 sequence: CASSPAGGVTEAFF. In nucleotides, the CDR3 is TGTGCCAGCAGCCCGGCGGGAGGGGTCACTGAAGCTTTCTTT. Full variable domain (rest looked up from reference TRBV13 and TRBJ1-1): AAGVIQSPRHLIKEKRETATLKCYPIPRHDTVYWYQQGPGQDPQFLISFYEKMQSDKGSIPDRFSAQQFSDYHSELNMSSLELGDSALYFCASSPAGGVTEAFFGQGTRLTVV.